This TCR beta chain originates from a study of tumor-infiltrating lymphocytes in primary liver carcinoma. To note about this clonotype: The antigen remains unidentified.

The V and J ends lost 5 bases and 2 bases respectively, with 22 bases between them. CDR1 and CDR2 (germline): PRHDT, FYEKMQ (reference sequence). CDR3 length: 17 amino acids. The researchers produced TCR beta cDNA from around 500 ng total RNA with a constant-region primer. The TCR beta library was amplified through three nested multiplex PCR rounds in a modified ARM-PCR procedure. The first two PCR rounds used TRBV1-TRBV30 primers with a Cbeta primer, 10 cycles each. Each CDR3 protein is one row after TCRdb ran MiXCR on the multiplex PCR reads. This table holds roughly 70,000 distinct CDR3 sequences, about two thirds found once. Study-wide results and limits: Relative to tumor region pairs, the tumor-adjacent and tumor-blood pairs showed overlap that was lower.

Total RNA and DNA came together from approximately 20-30 mg of bulk tissue without cell sorting. Five discrete regions of every tumor underwent sampling. V usage is TRBV13 and J usage is TRBJ2-7; D is perhaps TRBD2 (5 bases). The clonotype comes from a man aged 35 to 55 with primary liver carcinoma and hepatitis B virus infection. Sequencing was done on a sample of liver tumor tissue from sampling region 4. The subset was: tumor region T4, right-lateral pole. The CDR3 DNA reads as TGTGCCAGCAGCCTACAACTTAGCGTGAGGATGGCCTACGAGCAGTACTTC. This gives the protein CASSLQLSVRMAYEQYF.